These T cell receptor beta chains were read from a single sample in a study of cytomegalovirus exposure and HLA in healthy donors. The assay was immunoSEQ multiplex PCR, and TCRdb's table has in-frame clones only and misses some. The table records 110,000 to 150,000 clones, approximately 80% of them present only once. Sequenced sample: PBMCs. These receptors were taken from a male donor in good health and CMV-seronegative. Each CDR3 is given with its conserved first and last residue. The D gene is left open where the match is weak. Only some rows state a clone size, as once, few, many or a class for expanded clones.

TRBV19	TRBD1	once	TRBJ2-7	TGTGCCAGTAGACGACAGGGGGGTTACTACGAGCAGTACTTC	CASRRQGGYYEQYF
TRBV4-1	.	.	TRBJ1-3	TGCGCCAGCAGCCAAGCGGTTGTTGGAGGGGGAAACACCATATATTTT	CASSQAVVGGGNTIYF
TRBV4-2	.	.	TRBJ1-4	TGTGCCAGCAGCCAAGATGGCAGGCGAGATGAAAAACTGTTTTTT	CASSQDGRRDEKLFF
TRBV6-5	TRBD1	.	TRBJ1-5	TGTGCCAGCGGAAGGACAGGGGGGAATCAGCCCCAGCATTTT	CASGRTGGNQPQHF
TRBV13	TRBD2	.	TRBJ2-1	TGTGCCAGCAGCTTGGACGGGACTAGCGGGAGGATAAATGAGCAGTTCTTC	CASSLDGTSGRINEQFF
TRBV6-1	.	.	TRBJ1-4	TGTGCCAGCACCGACGGGGCAGGGGTTGAAAAACTGTTTTTT	CASTDGAGVEKLFF
TRBV6-1	.	once	TRBJ2-7	TGTGCCAGCAGTCTCCGGGACAATACCTACGAGCAGTACTTC	CASSLRDNTYEQYF
TRBV18	TRBD1	.	TRBJ1-1	TGTGCCAGCTCACCGGGTGTAGGGGGCCTCACTGAAGCTTTCTTT	CASSPGVGGLTEAFF
TRBV19	.	.	TRBJ2-5	TGTGCCAGTAGAGCGCTAGGGGGTGTCCAAGAGACCCAGTACTTC	CASRALGGVQETQYF
TRBV19	TRBD2	.	TRBJ2-1	TGTGCCAGTAGTCAAAACCCGGGACTAGCGGGGCTCTACAATGAGCAGTTCTTC	CASSQNPGLAGLYNEQFF
TRBV7-6	TRBD1	.	TRBJ2-2	TGTGCCAGCAGCCCGCAGGGGGTAAACACCGGGGAGCTGTTTTTT	CASSPQGVNTGELFF
TRBV5-4	.	.	TRBJ1-3	TGTGCCAGCAGCTTGGCACGGGGGGGAGGAAACACCATATATTTT	CASSLARGGGNTIYF
TRBV4-3	TRBD2	.	TRBJ2-1	TGCGCCAGCAGCCAGGAGACTAGCGGGGGCTACAATGAGCAGTTCTTC	CASSQETSGGYNEQFF
TRBV27	.	.	TRBJ2-1	TGTGCCAGCAGTCCGTCAGAAAATGAGCAGTTCTTC	CASSPSENEQFF
TRBV6-1	.	once	TRBJ1-2	TGTGCCAGCAGAGACAGTACCTATGGCTACACCTTC	CASRDSTYGYTF
TRBV7-8	.	.	TRBJ1-1	TGTGCCAGCAGCTTAGGGACAGCGAACACTGAAGCTTTCTTT	CASSLGTANTEAFF
TRBV5-6	.	few	TRBJ2-1	TGTGCCAGCAGCGAAAAGTTCGGGGGGCCAGTGCAGTTCTTC	CASSEKFGGPVQFF
TRBV6-1	TRBD2	.	TRBJ2-3	TGTGCCAGCAGTGGCACTAGCGGGGGGCCCAGACTAACAGATACGCAGTATTTT	CASSGTSGGPRLTDTQYF
TRBV6-5	TRBD1	.	TRBJ1-5	TGTGCCAGCAGGGGACAGGGGGGAAGTCAGCCCCAGCATTTT	CASRGQGGSQPQHF
TRBV27	.	.	TRBJ1-4	TGTGCCAGCAGTTTTTCGGGGGGCGGAGGAAAACTGTTTTTT	CASSFSGGGGKLFF
TRBV18	.	.	TRBJ1-5	TGTGCCAGCTCACCTGATGGTTTGAGCGTTCAGCCCCAGCATTTT	CASSPDGLSVQPQHF
TRBV9	.	.	TRBJ1-1	TGTGCCAGCAGCGTAGGGGCCATGAACACTGAAGCTTTCTTT	CASSVGAMNTEAFF